This TCR beta chain was obtained from a study of metastatic and nonmetastatic thyroid tumors. Study information: Malignant and benign thyroid patients had repertoires compared in peripheral blood and tumor or nodule tissue.

TCRdb re-analyzed the PCR reads using MiXCR. Among about 16,000 clones listed, about 29% were seen once. Patients were all untreated before their thyroid surgery. The CDR3 contains 17 residues. V dropped 6 bases and J dropped 0; count of bases not matched to a gene: 11. Germline assignment: CDR1 DFQATT and CDR2 SNEGSKA (reference sequence). The study's findings and limits: Malignant thyroid tumors reportedly exceeded benign nodules significantly in TCR beta diversity, with the difference appearing in blood and tumor.

The sample holds a few counts of this clone. Antigen specificity is unknown. What was sequenced was tumor tissue. The chain recombines TRBV20-1 with TRBJ2-6; 7 nucleotides agree with TRBD1. The TCR sequence derives from a male donor with papillary thyroid cancer or a benign thyroid nodule (not recorded which). Some clones in this sample may be carry-over from other donors' samples. CDR3 amino acids: CSAEEGTASSGANVLTF. CDR3 coding DNA: TGCAGTGCCGAAGAAGGGACAGCGAGCTCTGGGGCCAACGTCCTGACTTTC.